This T cell receptor (beta chain) comes out of a study of shared clonotypes between healthy human individuals. Turning to the study itself: Three plates were used per donor for CD4 naive, three for CD4 memory, two for CD8 naive and one for CD8 memory. Findings and caveats of the study: Clonotype sharing among donors, it was expected, would be affected by sequencing depth. The represented genetic and exposure-history diversity was limited by the small number of donors.

Among the donors, all were Caucasian adults who lived in Nashville, Tennessee. This table comes from immunoSEQ multiplex PCR, and its TCRdb copy is limited to in-frame clones, with some not included. Among approximately 1,500,000 clones listed, 98% were seen once. Concerning this clone: Its antigen is not known.

Germline CDR1 and CDR2: LNHNV and YYDKDF (reference sequence). V lost 2 bases to trimming and J lost 7 bases, with 14 bases between them. This CDR3 is 14 amino acids long. The source of this sequence is a man aged 30 to 45 in good health. The gene calls are TRBV15 and TRBJ1-2, with a weak D call TRBD1 (5 bases). Sequenced material: naive CD4+ T cells sorted from blood. The subset: CD45RA+ positively selected. The CDR3 spells CATSRSGGRGGYTF. The CDR3 DNA sequence: TGTGCCACCAGCAGATCTGGGGGTCGCGGTGGCTACACCTTC.